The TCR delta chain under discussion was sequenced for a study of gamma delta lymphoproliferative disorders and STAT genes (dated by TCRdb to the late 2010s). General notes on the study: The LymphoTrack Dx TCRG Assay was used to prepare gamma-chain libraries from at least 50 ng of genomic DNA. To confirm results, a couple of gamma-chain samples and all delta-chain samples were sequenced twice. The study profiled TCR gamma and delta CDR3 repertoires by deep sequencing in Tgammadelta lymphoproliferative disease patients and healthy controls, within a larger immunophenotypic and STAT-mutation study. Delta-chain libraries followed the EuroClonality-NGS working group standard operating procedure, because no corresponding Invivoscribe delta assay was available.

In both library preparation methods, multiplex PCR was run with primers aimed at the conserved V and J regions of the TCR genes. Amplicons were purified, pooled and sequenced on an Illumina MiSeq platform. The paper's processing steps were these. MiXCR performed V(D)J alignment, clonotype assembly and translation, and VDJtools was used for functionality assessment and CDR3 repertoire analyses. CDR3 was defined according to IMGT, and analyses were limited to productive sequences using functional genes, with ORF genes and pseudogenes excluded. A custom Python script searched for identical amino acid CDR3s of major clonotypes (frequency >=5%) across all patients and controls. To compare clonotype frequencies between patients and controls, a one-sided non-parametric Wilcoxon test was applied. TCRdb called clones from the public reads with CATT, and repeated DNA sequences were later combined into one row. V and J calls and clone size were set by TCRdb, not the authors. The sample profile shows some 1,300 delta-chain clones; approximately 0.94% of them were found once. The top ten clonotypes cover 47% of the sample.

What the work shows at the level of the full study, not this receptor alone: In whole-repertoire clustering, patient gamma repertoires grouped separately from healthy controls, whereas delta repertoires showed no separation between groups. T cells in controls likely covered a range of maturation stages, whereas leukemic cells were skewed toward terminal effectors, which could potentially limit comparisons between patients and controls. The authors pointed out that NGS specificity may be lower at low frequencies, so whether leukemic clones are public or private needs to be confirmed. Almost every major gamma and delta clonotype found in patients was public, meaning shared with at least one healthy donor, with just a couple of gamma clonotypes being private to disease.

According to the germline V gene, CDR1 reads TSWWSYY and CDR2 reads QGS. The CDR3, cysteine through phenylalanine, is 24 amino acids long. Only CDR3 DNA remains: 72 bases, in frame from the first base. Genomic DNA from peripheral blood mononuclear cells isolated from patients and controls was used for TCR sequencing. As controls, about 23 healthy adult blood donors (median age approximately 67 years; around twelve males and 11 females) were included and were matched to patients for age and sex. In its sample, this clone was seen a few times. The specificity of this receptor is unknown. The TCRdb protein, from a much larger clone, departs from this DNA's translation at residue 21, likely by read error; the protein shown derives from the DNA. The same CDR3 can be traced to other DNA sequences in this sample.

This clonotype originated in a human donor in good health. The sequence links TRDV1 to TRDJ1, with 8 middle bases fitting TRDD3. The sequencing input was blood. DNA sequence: TGTGCTCTTGGGGAATATTTGGTCGCCAATTTCATAACTGGGGGCCCGAAGTACACCGATAATCTCATCTTT. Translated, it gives CALGEYLVANFITGGPKYTDNLIF.